This record concerns one T cell receptor beta chain sequence. The data derive from a study of cytomegalovirus exposure and HLA in healthy donors. Both 60 Vbeta primers and 13 Jbeta primers went into the PCR. TCRdb's table, derived via immunoSEQ multiplex PCR, lists solely in-frame clones and lacks some. The sample lists more than 150,000 clones; roughly 82% were seen once. Trimming removed 0 bases from V and 7 bases from J; junction bases left unmatched: 5. The CDR3 is 15 residues long. In germline, CDR1 is MNHNS, CDR2 SASEGT. The rearrangement joins TRBV6-1 to TRBJ1-2; the match to TRBD1 covers 10 bases. The receptor's source is a man aged 35 to 55 in good health and CMV-seronegative. Sequencing was done on a sample of PBMCs. The CDR3 sequence: CASSEALRTGGGYTF. CDR3 sequence (DNA): TGTGCCAGCAGTGAAGCGCTTCGGACAGGGGGTGGCTACACCTTC.